This passage covers 11 T cell receptor beta chains from one sample sequenced in a study of control samples from healthy donors and cancer patients. Measured with immunoSEQ multiplex PCR; TCRdb has only the in-frame clones, and not every one. The sample totals roughly 190,000 clones. Material for sequencing was blood. The receptors here all came from a woman in her 30s in good health.

The rearrangement joins TRBV6-1 to TRBJ1-2; the D is unclear. The germline CDR1 and CDR2 sequences are MNHNS and SASEGT. The ends were cut back, 1 base at V and 5 bases at J, with 14 bases in the middle. The CDR3 covers 15 residues. Here the CDR3 reads CASSEGGVRRYGYTF. For the CDR3, the DNA is TGTGCCAGCAGTGAAGGGGGTGTAAGGAGGTATGGCTACACCTTC.

The rearrangement joins TRBV19 to TRBJ1-1, with D perhaps matching TRBD1 (5 bases). The CDR3 runs to 12 residues. V lost 6 bases and J lost 7, with 12 bases in between. Germline CDR1 reads LNHDA; CDR2 reads SQIVND (reference sequence). The CDR3 spells CASSQGNGEAFF. CDR3 in DNA: TGTGCCAGTAGCCAGGGAAACGGTGAAGCTTTCTTT.

The rearrangement links TRBV5-5 to TRBJ1-1, with a possible D match to TRBD1 (6 bases). The CDR3 is made up of 15 amino acids. V lost 0 bases to trimming and J lost 6 bases, with 15 bases between them. CDR1 and CDR2 from the germline V gene are SGHKS and YYEKEE (reference sequence). The CDR3 DNA reads TGTGCCAGCAGCTTGGTAGGGGGGTCTGGAGCTGAAGCTTTCTTT. Protein sequence: CASSLVGGSGAEAFF.

The chain is built from TRBV6-5 and TRBJ1-3; D gene uncertain. Trimming removed 3 bases from V and 3 bases from J, with 9 bases in between. Germline-derived CDR1 and CDR2 are MNHEY and SVGAGI. The CDR3 covers 14 residues. The CDR3 DNA is TGTGCCAGCAGTTATCGGACCTTTGGAAACACCATATATTTT. Encoded protein: CASSYRTFGNTIYF.

This chain connects TRBV29-1 to TRBJ2-5; 8 nucleotides agree with TRBD1. J gave up 2 bases and V 7 bases, and 3 bases lay outside the gene matches. Germline V CDR1 and CDR2: SQVTM, ANQGSEA. This CDR3 is built from 12 residues. The CDR3 nucleotides read TGCAGCGCGGACAGGGAACAAGAGACCCAGTACTTC. It translates to CSADREQETQYF.

The J gene is TRBJ2-7, the V gene TRBV10-3; D might be TRBD1 (6 bases). Germline values: CDR1 ENHRY, CDR2 SYGVKD. V dropped 5 bases and J dropped 4 bases, with 12 bases sitting between them. The CDR3 length is 13 residues. CDR3 amino acids: CAISPGTGYEQYF. The DNA for the CDR3 is TGTGCCATCAGTCCAGGAACAGGGTACGAGCAGTACTTC.

This chain connects TRBV6-2 or TRBV6-3 to TRBJ2-5; TRBD1 aligns across 7 bases. V lost 4 bases and J lost 2; bases outside the gene matches: 4. The germline V gene encodes CDR1 MNHEY and CDR2 SVGEGT. The CDR3 sequence is 14 residues long. CDR3 coding DNA: TGTGCCAGCAGTTTATCGACAGGGCAAGAGACCCAGTACTTC. It specifies CASSLSTGQETQYF.

This chain uses TRBV11-1 with TRBJ2-1; maybe TRBD2 (5 bases). Germline loops: CDR1 SGHAT, CDR2 FQDESV (reference sequence). CDR3 length equals 16 residues. V was cut by 1 base and J by 2 bases, with 12 bases left in between. CDR3 coding DNA: TGTGCCAGCAGCTTAGTGGTTAGCGAAGCCTACAATGAGCAGTTCTTC. Translated: CASSLVVSEAYNEQFF. Complete variable domain (other parts from reference TRBV11-1 and TRBJ2-1): EAEVAQSPRYKITEKSQAVAFWCDPISGHATLYWYRQILGQGPELLVQFQDESVVDDSQLPKDRFSAERLKGVDSTLKIQPAELGDSAMYLCASSLVVSEAYNEQFFGPGTRLTVL.

The V gene is TRBV11-2, the J gene TRBJ1-6; D unresolved. The CDR3 consists of 14 residues. Per germline, CDR1 SGHAT and CDR2 FQNNGV. The V end lost 5 bases, the J end lost 9 bases, and 14 bases lay between the germline ends. The CDR3 spells CASSRRSVSSPLHF. In nucleotides, the CDR3 is TGTGCCAGCAGCCGCCGATCTGTGAGTTCACCCCTCCACTTT.

V is TRBV10-3 and J is TRBJ1-4; D is ambiguous. The germline V gene has CDR1 ENHRY and CDR2 SYGVKD. Deletions cut 0 bases from V and 2 bases from J, with 13 bases between. This CDR3 spans 17 amino acids. CDR3 residues: CAISESSGSSTNEKLFF. DNA of the CDR3: TGTGCCATCAGTGAGTCGAGTGGCAGTTCCACTAATGAAAAACTGTTTTTT.

The chain joins TRBV7-9 to TRBJ2-5, with D hard to call. This CDR3 is built from 15 residues. Germline CDR1 reads SEHNR; CDR2 reads FQNEAQ (reference sequence). V was cut by 3 bases and J by 1 base, with 12 bases left in between. The CDR3 is CASSFMATAQETQYF. In nucleotides, the CDR3 is TGTGCCAGCAGCTTTATGGCTACGGCCCAAGAGACCCAGTACTTC.